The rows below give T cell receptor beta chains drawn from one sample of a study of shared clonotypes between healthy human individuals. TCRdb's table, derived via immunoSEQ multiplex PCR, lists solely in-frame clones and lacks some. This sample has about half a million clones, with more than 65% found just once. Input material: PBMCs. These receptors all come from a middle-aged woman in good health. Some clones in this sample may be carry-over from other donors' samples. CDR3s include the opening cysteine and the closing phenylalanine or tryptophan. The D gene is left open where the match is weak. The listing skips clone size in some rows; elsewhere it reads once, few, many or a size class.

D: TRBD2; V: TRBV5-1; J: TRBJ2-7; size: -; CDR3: CASSKGLAGGDEQYF
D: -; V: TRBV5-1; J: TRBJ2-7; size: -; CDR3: CASSLSAESSYEQYF
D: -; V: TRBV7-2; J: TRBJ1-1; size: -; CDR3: CASSLTWLAGTEAFF
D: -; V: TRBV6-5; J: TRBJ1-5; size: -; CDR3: CASSSRGGQPQHF
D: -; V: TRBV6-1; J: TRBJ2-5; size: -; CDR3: CASSERRQETQYF
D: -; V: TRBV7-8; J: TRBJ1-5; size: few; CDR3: CASSLLGQPQHF
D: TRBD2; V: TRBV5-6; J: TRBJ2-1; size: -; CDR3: CASSTGLAGEEQFF
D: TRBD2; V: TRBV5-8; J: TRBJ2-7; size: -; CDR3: CAIPLGSGRLREQYF
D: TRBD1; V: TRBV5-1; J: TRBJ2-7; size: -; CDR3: CASSSGGQGVEQYF
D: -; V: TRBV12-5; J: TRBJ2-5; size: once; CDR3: CASAPGLGTQYF
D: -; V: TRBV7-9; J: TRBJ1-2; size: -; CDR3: CASSLGAGWSGYTF
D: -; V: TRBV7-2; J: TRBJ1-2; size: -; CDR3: CASSLVTGYDYGYTF
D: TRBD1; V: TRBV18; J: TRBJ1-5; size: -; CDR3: CASSPTRDRGNQPQHF
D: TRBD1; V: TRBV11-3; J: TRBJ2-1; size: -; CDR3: CASSLVTGGGEQFF
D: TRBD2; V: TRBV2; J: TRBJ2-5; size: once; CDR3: CASSERAGGETQYF
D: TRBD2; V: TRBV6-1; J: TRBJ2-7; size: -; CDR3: CASSAIPTSGRYEQYF
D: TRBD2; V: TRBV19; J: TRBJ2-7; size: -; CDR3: CASSPRFASGPLKQYF
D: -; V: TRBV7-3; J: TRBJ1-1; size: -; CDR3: CASSLTDGRNTEAFF
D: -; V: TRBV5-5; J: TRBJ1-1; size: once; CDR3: CASSFTTGGITEAFF
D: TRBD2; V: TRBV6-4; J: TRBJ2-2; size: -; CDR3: CASSRTSGRGTGELFF
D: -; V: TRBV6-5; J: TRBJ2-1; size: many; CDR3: CASSSQLGVNEQFF
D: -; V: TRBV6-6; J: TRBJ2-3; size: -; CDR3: CASSTGDTQYF
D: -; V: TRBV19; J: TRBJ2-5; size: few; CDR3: CASSVTGQETQYF
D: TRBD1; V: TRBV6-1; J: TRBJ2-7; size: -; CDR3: CASSPTGDEQYF
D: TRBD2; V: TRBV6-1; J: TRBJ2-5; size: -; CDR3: CASSVSGLAGETQYF
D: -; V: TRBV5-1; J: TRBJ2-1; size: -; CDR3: CASSLGPSSYNEQFF
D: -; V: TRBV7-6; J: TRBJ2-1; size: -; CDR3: CASSLLEANEQFF
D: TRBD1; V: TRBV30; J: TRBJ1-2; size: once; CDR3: CAWRGTVYGYTF
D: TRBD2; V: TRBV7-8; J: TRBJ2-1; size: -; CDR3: CASSLRLAGGVEQFF